The rows below give T cell receptor beta chains drawn from one sample of a study of blood T cell repertoires in COVID-19. The assay was immunoSEQ multiplex PCR, and TCRdb's table has in-frame clones only and misses some. Of around 130,000 clones listed, approximately 83% are singletons. The sample consisted of peripheral blood. Receptors originate from a woman aged 50 to 60 who had recovered from COVID-19. Each CDR3 is given with its conserved first and last residue.

V gene	CDR3 protein
TRBV5-1	CASSLGQGGMNTEAFF
TRBV7-9	CASSLGGLAVEQYF
TRBV20-1	CSASRGRGYATNEKLFF
TRBV19	CASSSPRTGRYTGELFF
TRBV3-1/TRBV3-2	CASSAPGGEAFF
TRBV11-2	CASSLDTQETQYF
TRBV12-3/TRBV12-4	CASSSDKNYGYTF
TRBV19	CASRRSGATNEKLFF
TRBV9	CASRAPSYGYTF
TRBV7-7	CASSPGQPTYNEQFF
TRBV5-4	CASSLGGREQFF
TRBV5-1	CASSSGPSYEQYF
TRBV2	CASRRDGDYGYTF
TRBV6-5	CASSDSVRTTGDF
TRBV2	CASSAGDRSSQFF
TRBV10-1	CASSESTGRDIQYF
TRBV6-2/TRBV6-3	CASSPISRQTYYSNQPQHF
TRBV6-5	CASNSGAVNTEAFF
TRBV4-2	CASSQSTGLEKLFF
TRBV2	CASRDRGDPRDEQFF
TRBV2	CASSVVRDTQYF
TRBV5-6	CASSLWGVLGFYGYTF
TRBV11-3	CASSPRAGVSGRFSEQFF
TRBV28	CASRIGGRSTGELFF
TRBV9	CASSPRQETYYNEQFF
TRBV7-2	CASSLFTGEQETQYF
TRBV18	CASSPRVFGTTSTDTQYF
TRBV13	CASTRDTYNEQFF